This T cell receptor beta chain comes out of a study of identical twins. A universal primer site came from template switching; cDNA carried unique molecular identifiers. In TCRdb, the 5' RACE reads were re-called with MiXCR into one record per CDR3 protein. This table holds 1,800,000 or so distinct CDR3 sequences, about 32% found once. Details on this clonotype: The target antigen is unknown.

Findings of the study overall: The authors noted that invariant MAIT and iNKT cells could partly confound zero-insertion analyses.

Germline V gene data show CDR1 as LNHDA and CDR2 as SQIVND (reference sequence). This CDR3 is built from 14 residues. After removal of 4 bases from V and 6 bases from J, the junction contained 8 bases not matched to a gene. The chain carries TRBV19 and TRBJ1-2; 7 bases map to TRBD1. This TCR derives from a newborn girl in good health. Sequenced: cord blood. The CDR3 DNA is TGTGCCAGTAGTACAGTCGGACAGGCGGATGGCTACACCTTC. This codes for CASSTVGQADGYTF. Supplemented by reference TRBV19 and TRBJ1-2, the full variable domain reads DGGITQSPKYLFRKEGQNVTLSCEQNLNHDAMYWYRQDPGQGLRLIYYSQIVNDFQKGDIAEGYSVSREKKESFPLTVTSAQKNPTAFYLCASSTVGQADGYTFGSGTRLTVV.